This note documents a single T cell receptor beta chain sequence. 60 Vbeta and 13 Jbeta primers were used in PCR. TCRdb keeps only in-frame clones here, not all; method: immunoSEQ multiplex PCR. The sample lists 160,000 or so clones; roughly 80% were seen once. This sample is drawn from a study of cytomegalovirus exposure and HLA in healthy donors. The CDR3 is 14 amino acids. The V gene's germline CDR1 is MGHDK and CDR2 SYGVNS. V was pared by 8 bases and J by 6 bases, with 19 bases between. This chain joins TRBV25-1 and TRBJ1-1; possibly TRBD1 for D (5 bases). The clonotype comes from a woman in her fifties or sixties in good health and CMV-seropositive. The sample was PBMCs. CDR3 bases: TGTGCCAGCCAACCGGGGGGATCATTCGCTGAAGCTTTCTTT. Residues: CASQPGGSFAEAFF.